This entry lists 29 T cell receptor beta chains sequenced from one sample in a study of T-cell memory formation after mild COVID-19. MiXCR, run by TCRdb on the 5' RACE reads, gives a single entry per CDR3 protein. The sample yields approximately 350,000 distinct CDR3 sequences, over 10% seen once. Sequencing was done on a sample of PBMCs or a T cell subset sorted from them (not recorded which). The receptors derive from a man between 18 and 35 years old who had mild COVID-19 (a few samples of this study predate the infection). Cell type and time point are not known.

This clonotype has just one count. This chain connects TRBV6-1 to TRBJ2-1; possibly TRBD2 for D (6 bases). CDR1 and CDR2 from the germline V gene are MNHNS and SASEGT. V was trimmed by 4 bases and J by 12 bases, leaving 10 bases between them. This CDR3 is 11 amino acids long. CDR3 residues: CASSVGGAQFF. The DNA of the CDR3 is TGTGCCAGCAGTGTTGGAGGGGCGCAGTTCTTC.

This clonotype was found a few times. The chain couples TRBV6-2 or TRBV6-3 to TRBJ2-3; 8 nucleotides match TRBD1. V trimming: 6 bases; J trimming: 1 base; junction bases outside the gene matches: 12. The CDR3 loop spans 17 amino acids. Germline V gene lookup returns CDR1 MNHEY and CDR2 SVGEGT. The CDR3 DNA is TGTGCCAGCAGATCAGGGGGCCTACACCCAGGCACAGATACGCAGTATTTT. Its protein is CASRSGGLHPGTDTQYF.

This clonotype was found a few times. The chain joins TRBV13 to TRBJ1-1; D gene unclear. Germline lookup yields CDR1 PRHDT and CDR2 FYEKMQ (reference sequence). The CDR3 covers 12 residues. V was clipped by 3 bases and J by 6 bases, with 8 bases between them. The CDR3: CASSFGLAEAFF. The CDR3 DNA sequence: TGTGCCAGCAGCTTCGGGCTGGCTGAAGCTTTCTTT.

This clonotype was recorded at least ten times. The rearrangement uses TRBV6-5 and TRBJ2-7; D unresolved. The CDR3 is made up of 13 amino acids. With 0 bases removed from V and 6 bases from J, the gap between germline ends came to 9 bases. In germline, CDR1 is MNHEY, CDR2 SVGAGI. Here the CDR3 DNA reads TGTGCCAGCAGTTACTCGATGGGTTCCGAGCAGTACGTC. Protein sequence: CASSYSMGSEQYV.

V and J are TRBV7-2 and TRBJ1-1; D is unresolved. The CDR3 has 13 residues. CDR1 and CDR2 (germline): SGHTA, FQGNSA. V lost 5 bases, J lost 6 bases, and 13 bases lay in between. CDR3 protein: CASSPRERAEAFF. The DNA of the CDR3 is TGTGCCAGCAGCCCGCGGGAAAGGGCTGAAGCTTTCTTT.

This rearrangement joins TRBV3-1 to TRBJ2-1, with D perhaps TRBD2 (6 bases). CDR1 and CDR2 (germline): LGHDT, YNNKEL (reference sequence). CDR3 length equals 13 residues. The germline V and J ends were trimmed by 1 base and 10 bases, with 11 bases remaining between them. The CDR3 protein is CASSQGGGGEQFF. DNA for the CDR3: TGTGCCAGCAGCCAAGGGGGTGGAGGGGAGCAGTTCTTC.

The rearrangement uses TRBV5-1 and TRBJ2-1; TRBD2 matches at 14 bases. The length of the CDR3 is 16 residues. The ends lost 0 bases at V and 8 bases at J; junction bases unmatched: 4. CDR1 and CDR2 from the germline V gene are SGHRS and YFSETQ. For the CDR3, the DNA is TGCGCCAGCAGCTTGGGACTAGCGGGGGGGCAGGATGAGCAGTTCTTC. Protein product: CASSLGLAGGQDEQFF. Full variable domain (missing parts from reference TRBV5-1 and TRBJ2-1): KAGVTQTPRYLIKTRGQQVTLSCSPISGHRSVSWYQQTPGQGLQFLFEYFSETQRNKGNFPGRFSGRQFSNSRSEMNVSTLELGDSALYLCASSLGLAGGQDEQFFGPGTRLTVL.

This clonotype came up many times. The CDR3 region is CSAREIRGTERGEQFF. CDR3 DNA sequence: TGCAGTGCTAGAGAGATCCGTGGGACCGAGAGGGGTGAGCAGTTCTTC. The genes are TRBV20-1 and TRBJ2-1; D assignment may be TRBD1 or TRBD2 (5 bases each). V gave up 0 bases and J gave up 9 bases, with 21 bases separating them. The CDR3 is 16 residues long. Germline assignment: CDR1 DFQATT and CDR2 SNEGSKA (reference sequence).

The chain combines TRBV12-3 or TRBV12-4 with TRBJ1-6, with TRBD1 as a possible D gene (5 bases). Trimming took 8 bases from V and 11 from J, leaving 19 bases between them. The CDR3 runs 14 residues. The CDR3 region has the DNA TGTGCCAGCTGCCTTAGGGGTCATTGGGCACCCCTCCACTTT. It encodes CASCLRGHWAPLHF.

This clonotype was recorded a few times. The rearrangement joins TRBV10-3 to TRBJ1-2; D is undetermined. The CDR3 is 15 residues long. Germline CDR1 ENHRY, CDR2 SYGVKD. With 0 bases removed from V and 0 bases from J, the gap between germline ends came to 8 bases. CDR3 protein: CAISESVASNYGYTF. DNA for the CDR3: TGTGCCATCAGTGAGTCTGTAGCCTCTAACTATGGCTACACCTTC.

V usage is TRBV12-3 or TRBV12-4 and J usage is TRBJ1-2, with TRBD1 as a possible D gene (5 bases). The ends were cut back, 2 bases at V and 11 bases at J, with 24 bases in the middle. The length of the CDR3 is 16 residues. DNA for the CDR3: TGTGCCAGCAGTTTAAGGAGAAACGCACAGGTTGGGGGTTACACCTTC. This gives the protein CASSLRRNAQVGGYTF.

V is TRBV7-2 and J is TRBJ1-2, with 8 bases identical to TRBD1. Germline CDR1 and CDR2: SGHTA and FQGNSA. J was trimmed by 4 bases and V by 5 bases; bases with no gene match: 6. CDR3 length equals 14 residues. CDR3 sequence: CASSPGGFGYGYTF. DNA for the CDR3: TGTGCCAGCAGCCCAGGGGGCTTTGGCTATGGCTACACCTTC.

The chain carries TRBV5-1 and TRBJ2-3; D gene ambiguous. The CDR3 length is 15 residues. V was trimmed by 0 bases and J by 2 bases, leaving 10 bases between them. Germline-derived CDR1 and CDR2 are SGHRS and YFSETQ. CDR3: CASSLDRAYTDTQYF. DNA for the CDR3: TGCGCCAGCAGCTTGGATAGGGCCTACACAGATACGCAGTATTTT.

The gene calls are TRBV12-3 or TRBV12-4 and TRBJ2-2, with 11 bases matching TRBD2. The CDR3 spans 15 residues. With V trimmed by 6 bases and J by 8 bases, 8 bases remained unmatched. This CDR3 reads CASRDSGGAMGELFF. The CDR3 DNA is TGTGCCAGCAGGGATAGCGGGGGGGCAATGGGGGAGCTGTTTTTT.

The rearrangement links TRBV6-5 to TRBJ1-2; no definite D call. The CDR3 runs to 15 residues. Germline V gene lookup returns CDR1 MNHEY and CDR2 SVGAGI. V was shortened by 0 bases and J by 1 base, with 9 bases between the two germline ends. CDR3 residues: CASSYSRSDNYGYTF. Here the CDR3 DNA reads TGTGCCAGCAGTTACTCTCGGTCCGATAACTATGGCTACACCTTC.

V and J are TRBV6-5 and TRBJ2-5; 11 nucleotides agree with TRBD1. Germline loops: CDR1 MNHEY, CDR2 SVGAGI. The length of the CDR3 is 15 residues. Germline trimming cut 1 base from V and 5 bases from J; bases unmatched to any gene: 3. The CDR3 DNA reads as TGTGCCAGCAGTTACTGGACAGGGGGCGTTGAGACCCAGTACTTC. This gives the protein CASSYWTGGVETQYF.

CDR3 in amino acids: CATSRGTGPGETQYF. Here the CDR3 DNA reads TGTGCCACCAGCAGAGGTACAGGTCCGGGAGAGACCCAGTACTTC. The chain recombines TRBV15 with TRBJ2-5, with D perhaps matching TRBD1 (5 bases). This CDR3 has 15 amino acids. V was trimmed by 1 base and J by 4 bases, leaving 13 bases between them. Germline values: CDR1 LNHNV, CDR2 YYDKDF (reference sequence).

This clonotype came up many times. This rearrangement joins TRBV4-3 to TRBJ2-4; TRBD2 is a possible D gene (6 bases). The V and J ends lost 0 bases and 6 bases respectively, with 18 bases between them. The CDR3 sequence is 17 residues long. Looked up from germline, CDR1 is LGHNA and CDR2 is YSLEER. CDR3 DNA: TGCGCCAGCAGCCAAGATCTCATGGGACTCTGGGGAAACATTCAGTACTTC. Protein product: CASSQDLMGLWGNIQYF.

The sample holds a few counts of this clonotype. V is TRBV5-1 and J is TRBJ2-1, with D possibly called TRBD1 or TRBD2 (5 bases each). Between the trimmed V and J ends, which lost 0 bases and 3 bases, there was a span of 10 bases. The CDR3 runs 15 residues. The V gene's germline CDR1 is SGHRS and CDR2 YFSETQ. The CDR3 bases are TGCGCCAGCAGCTTGGAGGGGACCCTCTACAATGAGCAGTTCTTC. It codes for CASSLEGTLYNEQFF.

This clonotype was counted only a few times. The genes are TRBV20-1 and TRBJ2-2; D unclear. Germline V gene data show CDR1 as DFQATT and CDR2 as SNEGSKA (reference sequence). The CDR3 totals 15 residues. The V and J ends lost 0 bases and 5 bases respectively, with 13 bases between them. The CDR3 coding sequence is TGCAGTGCTAGAGACTACCAAAGTAGGACCGGGGAGCTGTTTTTT. It specifies CSARDYQSRTGELFF.

This clonotype showed up many times. The rearrangement joins TRBV6-4 to TRBJ2-1; 7 nucleotides line up with TRBD1. The CDR3 is made up of 15 amino acids. The ends lost 3 bases at V and 0 bases at J; junction bases unmatched: 2. Germline CDR1 and CDR2: MRHNA and SNTAGT. The CDR3 DNA reads as TGTGCCAGCAGTGAGGACAGGAGCTCCTACAATGAGCAGTTCTTC. The encoded protein is CASSEDRSSYNEQFF.

The V and J genes are TRBV10-3 and TRBJ2-5, with TRBD1 matching over 8 bases. This CDR3 has 14 amino acids. From germline, CDR1 is ENHRY and CDR2 SYGVKD. The J segment lost 4 bases and the V segment lost 3 bases, leaving 4 bases of the junction unmatched. Here the CDR3 reads CAISDQGAAETQYF. CDR3 sequence (DNA): TGTGCCATCAGTGATCAGGGGGCTGCAGAGACCCAGTACTTC.

This chain uses TRBV7-2 with TRBJ2-6, with D uncertain. V was shortened by 3 bases and J by 0 bases, with 9 bases between the two germline ends. CDR3 length equals 16 residues. Germline V gene data show CDR1 as SGHTA and CDR2 as FQGNSA. CDR3 protein: CASSLSVHSGANVLTF. The CDR3 nucleotides are TGTGCCAGCAGCTTGTCGGTTCACTCTGGGGCCAACGTCCTGACTTTC. The full variable domain, rest sourced from reference TRBV7-2 and TRBJ2-6, is GAGVSQSPSNKVTEKGKDVELRCDPISGHTALYWYRQSLGQGLEFLIYFQGNSAPDKSGLPSDRFSAERTGGSVSTLTIQRTQQEDSAVYLCASSLSVHSGANVLTFGAGSRLTVL.

This rearrangement joins TRBV20-1 to TRBJ2-1, with TRBD2 matching 8 bases. V dropped 5 bases and J dropped 4; count of bases not matched to a gene: 4. CDR1 and CDR2 from the germline V gene are DFQATT and SNEGSKA (reference sequence). The CDR3 covers 13 residues. In DNA, the CDR3 is TGCAGTGCTGAGCGGGGGACGTACAATGAGCAGTTCTTC. This translates into CSAERGTYNEQFF.

This clonotype was detected many times. This chain links TRBV12-3 or TRBV12-4 with TRBJ2-2; TRBD2 aligns across 7 bases. CDR3 length equals 16 residues. J gave up 4 bases and V 2 bases, and 7 bases lay outside the gene matches. CDR3 protein: CASSLFGGGPTGELFF. The CDR3 DNA reads as TGTGCCAGCAGTTTATTCGGCGGGGGACCCACCGGGGAGCTGTTTTTT.

This clonotype was picked up many times. The chain couples TRBV29-1 to TRBJ2-3; 7 nucleotides match TRBD1. V was pared by 6 bases and J by 3 bases, with 9 bases of the junction left unmatched. Germline CDR1 reads SQVTM; CDR2 reads ANQGSEA. CDR3 length: 14 amino acids. As DNA, the CDR3 is TGCAGCGTGCCCAGGGACAGCCCTACAGATACGCAGTATTTT. Amino acids: CSVPRDSPTDTQYF.

This clonotype appeared a few times. This rearrangement joins TRBV6-2 or TRBV6-3 to TRBJ1-1; no firm D call. This CDR3 has 13 amino acids. CDR1 is MNHEY and CDR2 is SVGEGT in the germline V gene. Trimming took 6 bases from V and 3 from J, leaving 11 bases between them. The CDR3 coding sequence is TGTGCCAGCAGCCCCGGGCCCCACACTGAAGCTTTCTTT. This sequence encodes CASSPGPHTEAFF.

Only a few counts were recorded for this clonotype. The V and J genes are TRBV5-6 and TRBJ1-2, with unresolved D. The CDR3 runs to 11 residues. With 3 bases removed from V and 3 bases from J, the gap between germline ends came to 3 bases. CDR1 is SGHDT and CDR2 is YYEEEE in the germline V gene. The CDR3 region is CASSYHYGYTF. The CDR3 coding sequence is TGTGCCAGCAGCTACCACTATGGCTACACCTTC.

This clonotype was seen many times. The chain is built from TRBV2 and TRBJ2-7, with 8 bases aligning to TRBD1. This CDR3 is 14 amino acids long. Germline CDR1 and CDR2: SNHLY and FYNNEI. J was trimmed by 2 bases and V by 2 bases; bases with no gene match: 2. This CDR3 is CASSEQGATYEQYV. The CDR3 nucleotides read TGTGCCAGCAGTGAACAGGGGGCGACCTACGAGCAGTACGTC.